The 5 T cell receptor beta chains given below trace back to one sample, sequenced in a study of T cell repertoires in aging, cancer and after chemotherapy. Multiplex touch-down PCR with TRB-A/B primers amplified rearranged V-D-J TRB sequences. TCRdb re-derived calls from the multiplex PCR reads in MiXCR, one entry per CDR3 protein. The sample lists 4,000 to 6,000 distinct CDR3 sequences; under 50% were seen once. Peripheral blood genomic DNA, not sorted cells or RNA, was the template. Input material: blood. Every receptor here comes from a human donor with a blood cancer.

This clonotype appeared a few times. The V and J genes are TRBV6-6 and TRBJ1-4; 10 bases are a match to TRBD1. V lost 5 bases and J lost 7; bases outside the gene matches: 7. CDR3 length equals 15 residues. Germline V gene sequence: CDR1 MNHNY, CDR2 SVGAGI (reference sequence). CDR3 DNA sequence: TGTGCCAGCAGTAAAAGACAGGGGGCTAGTGAAAAACTGTTTTTT. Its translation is CASSKRQGASEKLFF.

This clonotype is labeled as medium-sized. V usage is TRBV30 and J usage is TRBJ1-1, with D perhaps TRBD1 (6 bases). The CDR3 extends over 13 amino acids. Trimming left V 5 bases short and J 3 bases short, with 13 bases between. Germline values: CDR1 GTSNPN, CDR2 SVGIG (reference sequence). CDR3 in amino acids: CAWARGLDTEAFF. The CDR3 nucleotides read TGTGCCTGGGCGCGGGGGCTTGACACTGAAGCTTTCTTT.

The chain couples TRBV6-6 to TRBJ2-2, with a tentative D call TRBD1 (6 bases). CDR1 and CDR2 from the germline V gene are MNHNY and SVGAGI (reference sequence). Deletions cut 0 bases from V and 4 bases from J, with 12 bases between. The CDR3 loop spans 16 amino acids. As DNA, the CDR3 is TGTGCCAGCAGTTACTCGGTACAGGGCGGCACCGGGGAGCTGTTTTTT. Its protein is CASSYSVQGGTGELFF.

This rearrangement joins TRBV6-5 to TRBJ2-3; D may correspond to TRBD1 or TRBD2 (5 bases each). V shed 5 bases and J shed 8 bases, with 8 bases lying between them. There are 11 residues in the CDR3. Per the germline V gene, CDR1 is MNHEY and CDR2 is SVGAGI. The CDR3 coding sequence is TGTGCCAGCAGTGGGGGATTTACGCAGTATTTT. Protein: CASSGGFTQYF.

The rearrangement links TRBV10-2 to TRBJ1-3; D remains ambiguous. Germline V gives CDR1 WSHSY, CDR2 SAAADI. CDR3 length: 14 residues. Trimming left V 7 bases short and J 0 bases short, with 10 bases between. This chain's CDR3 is CASKQGVSGNTIYF. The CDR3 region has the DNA TGCGCCAGCAAACAAGGAGTCTCTGGAAACACCATATATTTT.